This TCR beta chain was identified in a study of cytomegalovirus exposure and HLA in healthy donors. Both 60 Vbeta primers and 13 Jbeta primers went into the PCR. Measured with immunoSEQ multiplex PCR; TCRdb has only the in-frame clones, and not every one. The sample has 150,000 or so clones, around 80% seen once. Germline loops: CDR1 SGHAT, CDR2 FQDESV (reference sequence). Trimming cost V 3 bases and J 3 bases, with 9 bases left between them. CDR3 length: 13 residues. For this clone: Its cognate antigen is unknown.

Points from the study as a whole: Presence/absence comparisons presumed near-even sequencing depth among donors. Investigators reported about 160 TCR beta chains as tied to cytomegalovirus. TCR beta V- and J-gene trimming, according to a later analysis, was linked to a missense DCLRE1C variant.

This TCR derives from a man in his forties in good health and CMV-seropositive. The chain has TRBV11-1 and TRBJ2-7; D is perhaps TRBD2 (5 bases). The specimen sequenced was PBMCs. CDR3 in DNA: TGTGCCAGCAGCTTCGGACTGGGCTACGAGCAGTACTTC. Translated: CASSFGLGYEQYF.